This T cell receptor (beta chain) emerged from a study of CD8 T cells in Susac syndrome. The CDR3 runs to 18 residues. From germline, CDR1 is MDHEN and CDR2 SYDVKM. The V end lost 3 bases, the J end lost 1 base, and 19 bases lay between the germline ends. Reverse transcription used about 0.5 to 1 ug RNA and random hexamers. TCRdb reprocessed the immunoSEQ multiplex PCR reads with MiXCR, giving one entry per CDR3 protein. The sample lists 250,000 to 300,000 distinct CDR3 sequences, 85% occurring once. Sequencing of TCR beta covered CD8+ and CD4+ T cells obtained from blood. The multiple sclerosis controls comprised treatment-naive patients whose relapsing-remitting disease was stable or active. Negative magnetic isolation gave CD8+ and CD4+ cells; FACS enriched CD8+ TEMRA.

The genes are TRBV28 and TRBJ2-1; the D is unclear. This clonotype was obtained from a human donor with multiple sclerosis. The sequenced sample consisted of CD8+ T cells from PBMCs. Written as DNA, the CDR3 is TGTGCCAGCAGTTTTTACTTTACTACCTACTTTTCCTACAATGAGCAGTTCTTC. Translating it yields CASSFYFTTYFSYNEQFF.